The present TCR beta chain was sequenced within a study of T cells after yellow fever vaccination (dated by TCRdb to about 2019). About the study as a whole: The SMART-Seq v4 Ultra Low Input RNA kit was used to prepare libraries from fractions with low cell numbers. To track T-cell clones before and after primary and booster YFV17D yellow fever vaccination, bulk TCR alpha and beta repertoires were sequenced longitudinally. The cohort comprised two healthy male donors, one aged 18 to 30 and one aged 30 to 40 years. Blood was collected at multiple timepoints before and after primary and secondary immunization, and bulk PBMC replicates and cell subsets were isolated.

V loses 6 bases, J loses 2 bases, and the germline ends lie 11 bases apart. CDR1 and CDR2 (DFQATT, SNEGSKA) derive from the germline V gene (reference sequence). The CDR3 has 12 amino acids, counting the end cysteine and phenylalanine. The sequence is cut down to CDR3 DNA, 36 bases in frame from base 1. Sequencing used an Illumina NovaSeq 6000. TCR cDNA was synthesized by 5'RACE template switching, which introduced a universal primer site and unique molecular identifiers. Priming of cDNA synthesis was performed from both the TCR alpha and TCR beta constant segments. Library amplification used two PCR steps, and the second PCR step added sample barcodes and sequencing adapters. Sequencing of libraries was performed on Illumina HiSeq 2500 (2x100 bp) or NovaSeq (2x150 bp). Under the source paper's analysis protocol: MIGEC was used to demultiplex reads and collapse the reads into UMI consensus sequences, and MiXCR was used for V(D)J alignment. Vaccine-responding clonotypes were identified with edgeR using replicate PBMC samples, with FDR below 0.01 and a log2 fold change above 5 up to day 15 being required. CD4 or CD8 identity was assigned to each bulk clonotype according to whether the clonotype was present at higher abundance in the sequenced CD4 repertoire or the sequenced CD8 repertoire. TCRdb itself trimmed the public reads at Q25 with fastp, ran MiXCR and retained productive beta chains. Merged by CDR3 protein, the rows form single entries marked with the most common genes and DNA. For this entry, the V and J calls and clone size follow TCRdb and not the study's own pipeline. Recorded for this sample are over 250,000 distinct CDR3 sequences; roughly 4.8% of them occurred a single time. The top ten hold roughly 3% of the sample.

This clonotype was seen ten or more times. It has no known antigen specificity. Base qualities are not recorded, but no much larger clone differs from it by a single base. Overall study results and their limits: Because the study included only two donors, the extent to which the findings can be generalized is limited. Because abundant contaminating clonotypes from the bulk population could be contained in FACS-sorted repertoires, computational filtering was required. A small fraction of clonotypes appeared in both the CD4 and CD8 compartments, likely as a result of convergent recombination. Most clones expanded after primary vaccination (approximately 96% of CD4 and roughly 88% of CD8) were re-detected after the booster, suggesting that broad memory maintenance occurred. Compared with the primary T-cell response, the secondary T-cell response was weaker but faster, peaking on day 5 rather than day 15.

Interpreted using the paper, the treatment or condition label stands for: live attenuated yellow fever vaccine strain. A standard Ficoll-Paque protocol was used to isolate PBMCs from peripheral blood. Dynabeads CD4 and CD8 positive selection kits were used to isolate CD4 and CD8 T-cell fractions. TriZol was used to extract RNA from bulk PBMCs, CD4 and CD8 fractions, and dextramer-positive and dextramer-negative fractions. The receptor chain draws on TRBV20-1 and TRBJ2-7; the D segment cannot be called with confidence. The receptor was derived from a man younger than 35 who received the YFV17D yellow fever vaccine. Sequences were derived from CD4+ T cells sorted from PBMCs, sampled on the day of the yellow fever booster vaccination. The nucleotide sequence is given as TGCAGTGCCAGGCAGTATACCTACGAGCAGTACTTC. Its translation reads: CSARQYTYEQYF.